These 26 T cell receptor beta chains originate from one sample sequenced in a study of response to subunit inactivated influenza vaccine (dated by TCRdb to between 2018 and 2020). The library was obtained by RT-PCR. Sequenced on an Illumina HiSeq 2500. TCRdb passed the public sequencing reads through fastp at Q25 and MiXCR, retaining productive beta sequences. Every entry covers one CDR3 protein and lists the most common genes and DNA from its rows. The sample table holds 540,000 or so distinct CDR3 sequences, of which 10% to 15% were seen once. Around 13% of the sample is in the top ten clones. What this sample's time point label stands for: around 42 days after influenza vaccine administration. Sequences were derived from PBMCs from blood, sampled 40 to 50 days after vaccination. The receptors stem from a man over 45 who received an inactivated influenza vaccine. Donor details come from another sample of the same person, matched by shared clones.

This clonotype has ten or more counts. The chain combines TRBV6-2 or TRBV6-3 with TRBJ2-7, with 7 positions matching TRBD2. The CDR3 contains 12 residues. The V gene's germline CDR1 is MNHEY and CDR2 SVGEGT. V dropped 8 bases and J dropped 0; count of bases not matched to a gene: 1. CDR3 residues: CASGEGSYEQYF. CDR3 coding DNA: TGTGCCAGCGGGGAGGGCTCCTACGAGCAGTACTTC.

This clonotype appeared a few times. This chain links TRBV6-1 with TRBJ1-5; possible D gene TRBD1, 6 bases. Looked up from germline, CDR1 is MNHNS and CDR2 is SASEGT. This CDR3 is built from 15 residues. V lost 6 bases and J lost 0, with 12 bases in between. CDR3 amino acids: CASSSGQNSNQPQHF. The CDR3 nucleotides read TGTGCCAGCAGCTCCGGACAGAATAGCAATCAGCCCCAGCATTTT.

This clonotype has just a few counts. The chain links TRBV10-3 to TRBJ2-5; the D gene is possibly TRBD2 (6 bases). The CDR3 runs to 17 residues. Germline CDR1 reads ENHRY; CDR2 reads SYGVKD. The V end lost 2 bases, the J end lost 1 base, and 17 bases lay between the germline ends. CDR3 in DNA: TGTGCCATCAGTGAGACCGGGTTAACTAGCATCCAAGAGACCCAGTACTTC. Protein: CAISETGLTSIQETQYF.

The chain combines TRBV28 with TRBJ2-1; perhaps TRBD1 as D (5 bases). V lost 6 bases, J lost 0 bases, and 15 bases lay in between. CDR1 MDHEN and CDR2 SYDVKM come from the germline V gene. The CDR3 extends over 16 amino acids. CDR3 in amino acids: CASRKDSSSSYNEQFF. In DNA, the CDR3 is TGTGCCAGCAGGAAAGACAGCTCTAGCTCCTACAATGAGCAGTTCTTC. Using reference TRBV28 and TRBJ2-1 for the parts outside the CDR3, the full variable domain is DVKVTQSSRYLVKRTGEKVFLECVQDMDHENMFWYRQDPGLGLRLIYFSYDVKMKEKGDIPEGYSVSREKKERFSLILESASTNQTSMYLCASRKDSSSSYNEQFFGPGTRLTVL.

This clonotype was detected ten times or more. The chain employs TRBV27 and TRBJ2-5; D is unresolved. The CDR3 contains 16 residues. Trimming stripped 1 base from V and 0 bases from J, with 12 bases between. From germline, CDR1 is MNHEY and CDR2 SMNVEV (reference sequence). CDR3 region: CASSLLGDSNQETQYF. The CDR3 coding sequence is TGTGCCAGCAGTTTATTAGGTGACTCGAACCAAGAGACCCAGTACTTC.

Ten or more counts support this clonotype. The chain has TRBV29-1 and TRBJ2-3; TRBD1 aligns across 8 bases. CDR1 is SQVTM and CDR2 is ANQGSEA in the germline V gene. The CDR3 is 15 residues long. With 6 bases clipped from V and 2 bases from J, the junction kept 10 bases outside the gene matches. CDR3 region: CSVVGTGLPTDTQYF. The CDR3 DNA sequence: TGCAGCGTGGTAGGGACAGGCCTCCCCACAGATACGCAGTATTTT.

This chain connects TRBV5-1 to TRBJ2-3; weak D call: TRBD1 (6 bases). The germline V gene has CDR1 SGHRS and CDR2 YFSETQ. Trimming cost V 3 bases and J 6 bases, with 14 bases left between them. This CDR3 comprises 14 residues. In nucleotides, the CDR3 is TGCGCCAGCAGCTCCTCCAGGGGTGGTGATACGCAGTATTTT. It encodes CASSSSRGGDTQYF. Full variable domain (outside the CDR3, taken from reference TRBV5-1 and TRBJ2-3): KAGVTQTPRYLIKTRGQQVTLSCSPISGHRSVSWYQQTPGQGLQFLFEYFSETQRNKGNFPGRFSGRQFSNSRSEMNVSTLELGDSALYLCASSSSRGGDTQYFGPGTRLTVL.

The chain carries TRBV20-1 and TRBJ2-5; D may match TRBD1 or TRBD2 (6 bases each). The CDR3 is 14 residues long. Germline V gene lookup returns CDR1 DFQATT and CDR2 SNEGSKA (reference sequence). V was trimmed by 5 bases and J by 5 bases, leaving 18 bases between them. The CDR3: CSASLRGGWETQYF. The CDR3 DNA follows: TGCAGTGCTTCACTCAGGGGAGGTTGGGAGACCCAGTACTTC.

J is TRBJ2-1 and V is TRBV9, with 7 bases lining up with TRBD2. The CDR3 extends over 15 amino acids. Germline V gene lookup returns CDR1 SGDLS and CDR2 YYNGEE. Trimming at V came to 6 bases and at J to 8 bases, leaving 14 bases not matched to a gene. In DNA, the CDR3 is TGTGCCAGCACCCCCTATGCGGGAGCATTCGATGAGCAGTTCTTC. Translating it yields CASTPYAGAFDEQFF.

The chain couples TRBV4-3 to TRBJ2-1; D remains ambiguous. V dropped 5 bases and J dropped 3 bases, with 11 bases sitting between them. The CDR3 loop spans 14 amino acids. CDR1 and CDR2 from the germline V gene are LGHNA and YSLEER. The CDR3 region is CASSSVGSYNEQFF. For the CDR3, the DNA is TGCGCCAGCAGCTCAGTAGGCAGCTACAATGAGCAGTTCTTC.

This chain links TRBV7-2 with TRBJ2-5; 11 bases agree with TRBD1. The trim removed 4 bases at V and 6 bases at J, leaving 4 bases unmatched. Per germline, CDR1 SGHTA and CDR2 FQGNSA. This CDR3 has 14 residues. DNA of the CDR3: TGTGCCAGCAGCTCCGGGACAGGGGGACAGACCCAGTACTTC. It encodes CASSSGTGGQTQYF.

The chain couples TRBV20-1 to TRBJ2-1; D is undetermined. Germline lookup yields CDR1 DFQATT and CDR2 SNEGSKA (reference sequence). The V end lost 4 bases, the J end lost 8 bases, and 15 bases lay between the germline ends. The CDR3 spans 13 residues. The CDR3 loop reads CSAKVPSRDEQFF. The CDR3, as DNA: TGCAGTGCTAAAGTTCCGTCTCGCGATGAGCAGTTCTTC.

J is TRBJ1-5 and V is TRBV10-3; TRBD1 might be the D (5 bases). Per the germline V gene, CDR1 is ENHRY and CDR2 is SYGVKD. Trimming pared 4 bases from V and 5 bases from J, leaving 9 bases between. This CDR3 spans 13 amino acids. CDR3 bases: TGTGCCATCAGTGCAGGGAGAGATCAGCCCCAGCATTTT. As protein: CAISAGRDQPQHF.

The chain joins TRBV7-6 to TRBJ2-1, with TRBD2 identical over 7 bases. The CDR3 is 14 amino acids. Germline V gene sequence: CDR1 SGHVS, CDR2 FNYEAQ. V shed 6 bases, J shed 4 bases, and the junction held 6 bases outside the gene matches. The CDR3 coding sequence is TGTGCCAGCAGTCCCAGCGGGGTTTACAATGAGCAGTTCTTC. It specifies CASSPSGVYNEQFF.

This clonotype turned up a few times. The J gene is TRBJ1-4, the V gene TRBV20-1; D is undetermined. Germline loops: CDR1 DFQATT, CDR2 SNEGSKA (reference sequence). The CDR3 contains 14 residues. V was pared by 6 bases and J by 6 bases, with 17 bases between. The CDR3 DNA reads TGCAGTGCCACCACCATTGACTCCGATGAAAAACTGTTTTTT. It codes for CSATTIDSDEKLFF.

The sample holds many counts of this clonotype. V and J are TRBV5-1 and TRBJ1-1, with D unclear. The CDR3 runs 13 residues. Deletions cut 1 base from V and 4 bases from J, with 8 bases between. The germline V gene has CDR1 SGHRS and CDR2 YFSETQ. In DNA form, the CDR3 reads TGCGCCAGCAGCTTGCCCGATCCCACTGAAGCTTTCTTT. The encoded protein is CASSLPDPTEAFF.

There are many counts of this clonotype. The chain joins TRBV10-3 to TRBJ2-3, with D possibly TRBD2 on 6 matching bases. The CDR3 contains 14 residues. Germline V gene data show CDR1 as ENHRY and CDR2 as SYGVKD. Deletions cut 6 bases from V and 4 bases from J, with 14 bases between. The CDR3 coding sequence is TGTGCCATCAGATGGGCTAGCGTGGCAGATACGCAGTATTTT. Translated: CAIRWASVADTQYF.

This chain joins TRBV20-1 and TRBJ2-7; 13 bases agree with TRBD2. This CDR3 contains 13 residues. Per the germline V gene, CDR1 is DFQATT and CDR2 is SNEGSKA (reference sequence). V shed 6 bases and J 6 bases; nucleotides not matched to a gene: 5. The CDR3 region is CSATGLAGVEQYF. In nucleotides, the CDR3 is TGCAGTGCGACTGGACTAGCGGGAGTCGAGCAGTACTTC.

The rearrangement links TRBV29-1 to TRBJ2-5; D may match TRBD1 or TRBD2 (6 bases each). CDR3 length: 13 residues. Germline CDR1 is SQVTM and CDR2 is ANQGSEA. Trimming removed 8 bases from V and 5 bases from J, with 18 bases in between. The DNA of the CDR3 is TGCAGCTCCGGTTGGGGGGCCGGGGAGACCCAGTACTTC. It yields the protein CSSGWGAGETQYF.

This clonotype was counted once. The chain couples TRBV5-1 to TRBJ2-1, with TRBD2 matching over 8 bases. With 4 bases clipped from V and 9 bases from J, the junction kept 15 bases outside the gene matches. There are 16 residues in the CDR3. Germline loops: CDR1 SGHRS, CDR2 YFSETQ. The CDR3 protein is CASSEDPGLGSSEQFF. Written as DNA, the CDR3 is TGCGCCAGCAGCGAAGATCCGGGACTAGGCAGCAGTGAGCAGTTCTTC.

This sequence joins TRBV5-1 and TRBJ2-1; 10 nucleotides align to TRBD1. Trimming removed 1 base from V and 9 bases from J; junction bases left unmatched: 7. Germline V gives CDR1 SGHRS, CDR2 YFSETQ. The CDR3 contains 15 residues. For the CDR3, the DNA is TGCGCCAGCAGCTTGTTTGGGACAGGGGATAGTGAGCAGTTCTTC. This translates into CASSLFGTGDSEQFF.

This clonotype showed up just a few times. The V call is TRBV21-1, the J call TRBJ2-7; the table's D call of TRBD1 was not tested on the DNA. TRBV21-1 is annotated as a pseudogene. The CDR3 is 16 residues long. CDR3 in amino acids: CASSSNRDGGAYEQYF. The DNA of the CDR3 is TGTGCCAGCAGCAGTAACCGGGACGGCGGAGCGTACGAGCAGTACTTC.

V is TRBV6-1 and J is TRBJ1-2; 8 bases align to TRBD1. The CDR3 length is 15 residues. Germline CDR1 reads MNHNS; CDR2 reads SASEGT. The V and J ends lost 5 bases and 4 bases, in that order; junction bases with no gene match: 9. CDR3 coding DNA: TGTGCCAGCAGTCCTGCCGACAGGGGCGTCTATGGCTACACCTTC. It translates to CASSPADRGVYGYTF.

This clonotype has a handful of counts. The J gene is TRBJ2-7, the V gene TRBV7-9; D is ambiguous. The CDR3 loop spans 12 amino acids. The V gene lost 4 bases and the J gene lost 4 bases, with 8 bases spanning the gap. Germline lookup yields CDR1 SEHNR and CDR2 FQNEAQ (reference sequence). The CDR3 protein is CASSYGRYEQYF. In nucleotides, the CDR3 is TGTGCCAGCAGCTATGGACGGTACGAGCAGTACTTC.

J is TRBJ2-3 and V is TRBV20-1; 11 nucleotides match TRBD2. CDR3 length: 15 amino acids. Germline V lookup: CDR1 DFQATT, CDR2 SNEGSKA (reference sequence). J gave up 4 bases and V 2 bases, and 5 bases lay outside the gene matches. The CDR3, as DNA: TGCAGTGCTAGACGGGCTAGCGGGAGGTCAGATACGCAGTATTTT. It encodes CSARRASGRSDTQYF.

The chain couples TRBV3-1 to TRBJ2-3; 10 bases agree with TRBD2. Per the germline V gene, CDR1 is LGHDT and CDR2 is YNNKEL (reference sequence). The CDR3 has 16 residues. The junction had 5 bases not matched to a gene; V was cut back by 5 bases and J by 0 bases. The CDR3, as DNA: TGTGCCAGCAGCGCGGGACTAGCGAAAAGCACAGATACGCAGTATTTT. Amino acid sequence: CASSAGLAKSTDTQYF.